These 28 T cell receptor beta chains originate from one sample sequenced in a study of T cell changes during pregnancy in multiple sclerosis. Here immunoSEQ multiplex PCR was the method, and the copy in TCRdb shows in-frame clones only, minus some. The sample has 80,000 or so clones, about 90% seen once. This specimen was peripheral blood, taken before pregnancy. The receptors shown here come from a female donor with multiple sclerosis, enrolled in a pregnancy study.

The chain is built from TRBV20-1 and TRBJ2-7; no clear D. CDR3 length: 11 amino acids. Germline lookup yields CDR1 DFQATT and CDR2 SNEGSKA (reference sequence). The germline V and J ends were trimmed by 3 bases and 4 bases, with 7 bases remaining between them. As DNA, the CDR3 is TGCAGTGCTAGCCCTTTATACGAGCAGTACTTC. As protein: CSASPLYEQYF.

This chain uses TRBV30 with TRBJ1-5, with D unresolved. The CDR3 is 13 residues long. Trimming pared 0 bases from V and 6 bases from J, leaving 9 bases between. In germline, CDR1 is GTSNPN, CDR2 SVGIG (reference sequence). CDR3 sequence: CAWSVSGSQPQHF. The CDR3 nucleotides read TGTGCCTGGAGTGTAAGCGGAAGTCAGCCCCAGCATTTT.

The sample holds a few counts of this clone. V is TRBV6-6 and J is TRBJ1-3; D is possibly TRBD1 (6 bases). The CDR3 length is 14 residues. Germline lookup yields CDR1 MNHNY and CDR2 SVGAGI (reference sequence). V lost 5 bases and J 4 bases, leaving 12 bases between the germline ends. CDR3 in DNA: TGTGCCAGCAGTAGTACAGGGCTCGGAAACACCATATATTTT. Amino acid sequence: CASSSTGLGNTIYF.

This sequence joins TRBV5-1 and TRBJ2-2; 9 nucleotides line up with TRBD1. Germline-derived CDR1 and CDR2 are SGHRS and YFSETQ. V was pared by 4 bases and J by 7 bases, with 5 bases of the junction left unmatched. This CDR3 is built from 14 residues. CDR3 sequence reads: CASSRDRVSGELFF. CDR3 coding DNA: TGCGCCAGCAGCCGGGACAGGGTTAGCGGGGAGCTGTTTTTT.

The chain uses TRBV2 and TRBJ2-7; weak D call: TRBD1 (5 bases). V was cut by 4 bases and J by 2 bases, with 15 bases left in between. The CDR3 runs to 15 residues. Germline CDR1 SNHLY, CDR2 FYNNEI. The CDR3 loop is CASSVYRTITYEQYF. CDR3 DNA sequence: TGTGCCAGCAGTGTTTACAGGACGATTACCTACGAGCAGTACTTC.

The J gene is TRBJ2-5, the V gene TRBV29-1, with D possibly matching TRBD1 (5 bases). Germline loops: CDR1 SQVTM, CDR2 ANQGSEA. CDR3 length: 13 residues. Trimming pared 1 base from V and 5 bases from J, leaving 11 bases between. Here the CDR3 reads CSVEVRGRETQYF. Here the CDR3 DNA reads TGCAGCGTTGAAGTTAGGGGAAGGGAGACCCAGTACTTC.

The J gene is TRBJ1-5, the V gene TRBV6-1; 8 positions match TRBD1. Germline CDR1 and CDR2: MNHNS and SASEGT. J lost 0 bases, V lost 4 bases, and 5 bases had no gene match. This CDR3 has 16 amino acids. The CDR3 spells CASSARTGSSNQPQHF. CDR3 nucleotides: TGTGCCAGCAGTGCCCGGACAGGGAGTAGCAATCAGCCCCAGCATTTT.

The chain carries TRBV7-2 and TRBJ1-4; D not certain. V was trimmed by 5 bases and J by 1 base, leaving 11 bases between them. The CDR3 is 15 amino acids. The germline V gene has CDR1 SGHTA and CDR2 FQGNSA. The CDR3 nucleotides are TGTGCCAGCAGCCCTAGACGGGTAACTAATGAAAAACTGTTTTTT. This codes for CASSPRRVTNEKLFF.

A single count supports this clone. An end of the junction differs from the germline gene, which may be a read error. The rearrangement joins TRBV19 to TRBJ2-5, with a weak D call TRBD2 (6 bases). Germline V gene lookup returns CDR1 LNHDA and CDR2 SQIVND (reference sequence). This CDR3 comprises 15 residues. The CDR3 is CASSIWGEGQETQYF. The DNA of the CDR3 is TGTGCCAGCAGTATATGGGGGGAAGGTCAAGAGACCCAGTACTTC.

This sequence joins TRBV5-6 and TRBJ1-1; D might be TRBD1 (5 bases). V lost 0 bases, J lost 8 bases, and 8 bases lay in between. Germline CDR1 and CDR2: SGHDT and YYEEEE. This CDR3 comprises 12 residues. The CDR3 DNA sequence: TGTGCCAGCAGCTTGGTTCACAGGGAAGCTTTCTTT. It is translated as CASSLVHREAFF.

This clone was counted between two and nine times. This chain uses TRBV4-2 with TRBJ1-2; D unresolved. V dropped 4 bases and J dropped 6 bases, with 21 bases sitting between them. This CDR3 region has 16 residues. The V gene's germline CDR1 is LGHNA and CDR2 YNFKEQ. This chain's CDR3 is CASSPRLEGEKDGYTF. For the CDR3, the DNA is TGTGCCAGCAGCCCCCGCCTAGAAGGAGAGAAGGATGGCTACACCTTC.

The CDR3 is CASNRVGYYEQYF. The CDR3, as DNA: TGTGCCAGCAACAGGGTCGGCTATTACGAGCAGTACTTC. The rearrangement joins TRBV6-5 to TRBJ2-7, with D tentatively TRBD1 (6 bases). The CDR3 covers 13 residues. V was shortened by 7 bases and J by 4 bases, with 14 bases between the two germline ends. Per germline, CDR1 MNHEY and CDR2 SVGAGI.

The chain employs TRBV11-2 and TRBJ2-2, with TRBD1 identical over 8 bases. CDR1 and CDR2 from the germline V gene are SGHAT and FQNNGV. Trimming at V came to 5 bases and at J to 7 bases, leaving 6 bases not matched to a gene. The CDR3 is 14 residues long. CDR3 amino acids: CASSPGQGNGELFF. The CDR3 DNA reads TGTGCCAGCAGCCCCGGACAGGGAAACGGGGAGCTGTTTTTT.

About this clone itself: At the DNA level, this CDR3 is encoded by other sequences in the same sample as well. The DNA of the CDR3 is TGTGCCAGCAGCCTAGGGGGGGTGAACACTGAAGCTTTCTTT. Protein sequence: CASSLGGVNTEAFF. The chain employs TRBV5-4 and TRBJ1-1; maybe TRBD1 (6 bases). CDR3 length: 14 residues. Trimming removed 4 bases at V and 0 bases at J, with 10 bases between. Germline V gene sequence: CDR1 SGHNT, CDR2 YYREEE (reference sequence).

V is TRBV4-1 and J is TRBJ2-1; 12 positions match TRBD2. Germline CDR1 and CDR2: MGHRA and YSYEKL. The CDR3 loop spans 17 amino acids. Trimming removed 6 bases from V and 2 bases from J; junction bases left unmatched: 8. This CDR3 reads CASSPLAGGGTYNEQFF. In DNA form, the CDR3 reads TGCGCCAGCAGTCCTCTAGCGGGGGGGGGTACCTACAATGAGCAGTTCTTC.

V and J are TRBV19 and TRBJ1-2; possibly TRBD1 for D (6 bases). Germline V gene data show CDR1 as LNHDA and CDR2 as SQIVND (reference sequence). Trimming pared 0 bases from V and 4 bases from J, leaving 9 bases between. CDR3 length: 14 residues. The DNA of the CDR3 is TGTGCCAGTAGTATAGACCTGGGGGCCTATGGCTACACCTTC. Its protein product is CASSIDLGAYGYTF.

The rearrangement links TRBV19 to TRBJ1-5; no firm D call. There are 12 residues in the CDR3. The ends were cut back, 6 bases at V and 3 bases at J, with 6 bases in the middle. In germline, CDR1 is LNHDA, CDR2 SQIVND (reference sequence). The CDR3 reads CASRSHNQPQHF. The CDR3 nucleotides read TGTGCCAGTAGGTCCCACAATCAGCCCCAGCATTTT.

The chain uses TRBV9 and TRBJ2-2, with TRBD2 identical over 10 bases. The ends lost 6 bases at V and 0 bases at J; junction bases unmatched: 5. Germline V gives CDR1 SGDLS, CDR2 YYNGEE. The CDR3 loop spans 16 amino acids. The CDR3 DNA follows: TGTGCCAGCACCAGGACTAGCGGTTCGAACACCGGGGAGCTGTTTTTT. Translation gives CASTRTSGSNTGELFF.

The chain recombines TRBV5-1 with TRBJ2-5, with 7 bases lining up with TRBD2. The CDR3 sequence is 14 residues long. CDR1 is SGHRS, CDR2 YFSETQ, per germline. Trimming took 0 bases from V and 3 from J; bases not matched to a gene: 2. The CDR3: CASSLAAGEETQYF. The CDR3 DNA sequence: TGCGCCAGCAGCTTGGCGGCGGGGGAAGAGACCCAGTACTTC.

The chain couples TRBV6-1 to TRBJ1-2; a weak D match, TRBD1 (5 bases). The CDR3 extends over 14 amino acids. CDR1 and CDR2 from the germline V gene are MNHNS and SASEGT. V shed 2 bases and J shed 4 bases, with 11 bases lying between them. The CDR3 sequence is CASSESGPSYGYTF. CDR3 sequence (DNA): TGTGCCAGCAGTGAATCAGGGCCCAGCTATGGCTACACCTTC.

This CDR3 reads CASSGERSYSNQPQHF. CDR3 nucleotides: TGTGCCAGCTCTGGTGAGAGGTCTTATAGCAATCAGCCCCAGCATTTT. The chain carries TRBV2 and TRBJ1-5; D remains unclear. The V end lost 8 bases, the J end lost 0 bases, and 17 bases lay between the germline ends. The CDR3 is 16 amino acids. Germline loops: CDR1 SNHLY, CDR2 FYNNEI.

The chain couples TRBV5-1 to TRBJ2-5, with TRBD2 identical over 14 bases. Per the germline V gene, CDR1 is SGHRS and CDR2 is YFSETQ. V lost 2 bases, J lost 5 bases, and 8 bases stayed unmatched. The CDR3 length is 17 residues. The CDR3 DNA sequence: TGCGCCAGCAGCTTCTCCTCGACTAGCGGGGGGGCGGAGACCCAGTACTTC. The encoded protein is CASSFSSTSGGAETQYF.

The chain joins TRBV7-2 to TRBJ2-3; tentative D call: TRBD2 (6 bases). Trimming stripped 5 bases from V and 0 bases from J, with 12 bases between. This CDR3 has 15 residues. In germline, CDR1 is SGHTA, CDR2 FQGNSA. CDR3 DNA: TGTGCCAGCAGCACAGGACTAACAAGCACAGATACGCAGTATTTT. It specifies CASSTGLTSTDTQYF. The variable domain in full, with the rest retrieved from reference TRBV7-2 and TRBJ2-3, is GAGVSQSPSNKVTEKGKDVELRCDPISGHTALYWYRQSLGQGLEFLIYFQGNSAPDKSGLPSDRFSAERTGGSVSTLTIQRTQQEDSAVYLCASSTGLTSTDTQYFGPGTRLTVL.

The chain is built from TRBV7-9 and TRBJ2-7, with 7 bases fitting TRBD2. Germline-derived CDR1 and CDR2 are SEHNR and FQNEAQ (reference sequence). After removal of 6 bases from V and 0 bases from J, the junction contained 8 bases not matched to a gene. This CDR3 comprises 15 residues. The CDR3 region has the DNA TGTGCCAGCAGTTTACTGACTAGCCGCTCCTACGAGCAGTACTTC. Translation gives CASSLLTSRSYEQYF.

The genes are TRBV4-2 and TRBJ2-2; 8 bases agree with TRBD2. This CDR3 has 20 amino acids. V dropped 2 bases and J dropped 0; count of bases not matched to a gene: 14. CDR1 and CDR2 from the germline V gene are LGHNA and YNFKEQ. In DNA, the CDR3 is TGTGCCAGCAGCCAACAATATGGTACCGGGACTAGAACGAACACCGGGGAGCTGTTTTTT. Encoded protein: CASSQQYGTGTRTNTGELFF.

The V gene is TRBV25-1, the J gene TRBJ2-7; maybe TRBD2 (6 bases). The CDR3 is 11 residues long. CDR1 is MGHDK and CDR2 is SYGVNS in the germline V gene. V was cut by 11 bases and J by 4 bases, with 12 bases left in between. CDR3 nucleotide sequence: TGTGCCCTAGGGAGGTTATACGAGCAGTACTTC. Protein sequence: CALGRLYEQYF.

The chain has TRBV18 and TRBJ2-2, with TRBD2 matching over 11 bases. CDR3 length: 20 amino acids. V lost 2 bases to trimming and J lost 6 bases; unmatched junction nucleotides: 17. The V gene's germline CDR1 is KGHSH and CDR2 LQKENI. CDR3 amino acids: CASSPMALAGGRTLAGELFF. The CDR3 DNA follows: TGTGCCAGCTCACCAATGGCGCTAGCGGGGGGACGGACTCTCGCCGGGGAGCTGTTTTTT.

This chain joins TRBV27 and TRBJ2-5, with 10 bases identical to TRBD1. Germline trimming cut 5 bases from V and 0 bases from J; bases unmatched to any gene: 6. There are 16 residues in the CDR3. CDR1 and CDR2 (germline): MNHEY, SMNVEV (reference sequence). The CDR3 nucleotides read TGTGCCAGCAGTGCAGTAGGGACAGGGGACCAAGAGACCCAGTACTTC. Translating gives CASSAVGTGDQETQYF.